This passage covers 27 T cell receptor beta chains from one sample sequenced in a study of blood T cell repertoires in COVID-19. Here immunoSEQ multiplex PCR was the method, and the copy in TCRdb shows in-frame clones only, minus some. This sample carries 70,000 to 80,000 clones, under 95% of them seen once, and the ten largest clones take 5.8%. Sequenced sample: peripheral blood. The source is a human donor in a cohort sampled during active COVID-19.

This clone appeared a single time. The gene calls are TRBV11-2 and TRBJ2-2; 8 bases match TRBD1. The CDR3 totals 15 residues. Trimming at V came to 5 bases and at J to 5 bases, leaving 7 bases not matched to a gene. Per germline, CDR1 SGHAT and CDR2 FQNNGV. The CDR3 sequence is CASSLRTGWTGELFF. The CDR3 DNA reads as TGTGCCAGCAGCCTCCGGACAGGGTGGACCGGGGAGCTGTTTTTT.

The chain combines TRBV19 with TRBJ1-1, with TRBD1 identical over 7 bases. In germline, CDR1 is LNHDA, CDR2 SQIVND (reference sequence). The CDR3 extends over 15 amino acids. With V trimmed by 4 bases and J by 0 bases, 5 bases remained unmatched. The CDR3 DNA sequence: TGTGCCAGTAGTAGACAGGGATCTATGAACACTGAAGCTTTCTTT. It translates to CASSRQGSMNTEAFF.

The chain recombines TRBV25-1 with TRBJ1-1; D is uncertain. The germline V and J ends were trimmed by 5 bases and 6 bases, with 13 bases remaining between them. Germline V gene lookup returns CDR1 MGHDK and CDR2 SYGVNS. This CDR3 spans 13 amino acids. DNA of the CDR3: TGTGCCAGCAGTCCCTCGGGTTACCCTGAAGCTTTCTTT. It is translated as CASSPSGYPEAFF.

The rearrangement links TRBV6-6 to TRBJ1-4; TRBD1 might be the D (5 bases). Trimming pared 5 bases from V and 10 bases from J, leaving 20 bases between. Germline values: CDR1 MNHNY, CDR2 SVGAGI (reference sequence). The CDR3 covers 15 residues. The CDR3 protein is CASSQQDPPPVKLFF. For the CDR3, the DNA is TGTGCCAGCAGTCAACAGGATCCACCCCCCGTAAAACTGTTTTTT.

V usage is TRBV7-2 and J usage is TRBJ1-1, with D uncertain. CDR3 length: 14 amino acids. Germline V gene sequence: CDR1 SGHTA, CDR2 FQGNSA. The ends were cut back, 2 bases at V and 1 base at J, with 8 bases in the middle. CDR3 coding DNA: TGTGCCAGCAGCTTACTCGCAGGGAACACTGAAGCTTTCTTT. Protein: CASSLLAGNTEAFF.

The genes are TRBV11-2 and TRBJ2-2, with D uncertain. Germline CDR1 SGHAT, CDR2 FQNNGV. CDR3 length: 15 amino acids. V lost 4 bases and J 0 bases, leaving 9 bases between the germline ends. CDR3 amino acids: CASSSHIANTGELFF. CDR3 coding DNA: TGTGCCAGCAGCTCCCACATTGCGAACACCGGGGAGCTGTTTTTT.

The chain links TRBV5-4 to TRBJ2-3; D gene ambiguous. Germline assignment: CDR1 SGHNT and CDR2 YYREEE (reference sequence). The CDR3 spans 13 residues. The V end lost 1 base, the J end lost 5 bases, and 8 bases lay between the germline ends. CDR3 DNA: TGTGCCAGCAGCTTGTCCCGCGGAGATACGCAGTATTTT. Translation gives CASSLSRGDTQYF. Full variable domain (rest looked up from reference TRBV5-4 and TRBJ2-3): ETGVTQSPTHLIKTRGQQVTLRCSSQSGHNTVSWYQQALGQGPQFIFQYYREEENGRGNFPPRFSGLQFPNYSSELNVNALELDDSALYLCASSLSRGDTQYFGPGTRLTVL.

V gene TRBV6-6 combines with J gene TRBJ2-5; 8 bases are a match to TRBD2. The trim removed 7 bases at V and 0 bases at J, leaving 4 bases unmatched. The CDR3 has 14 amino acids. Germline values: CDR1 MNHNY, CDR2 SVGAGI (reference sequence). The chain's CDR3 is CASMLAGYQETQYF. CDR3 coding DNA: TGTGCCAGCATGTTAGCGGGGTACCAAGAGACCCAGTACTTC.

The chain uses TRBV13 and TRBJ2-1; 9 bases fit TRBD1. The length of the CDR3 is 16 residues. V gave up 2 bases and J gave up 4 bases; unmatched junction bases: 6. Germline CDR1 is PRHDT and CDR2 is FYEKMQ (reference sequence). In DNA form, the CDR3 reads TGTGCCAGCAGCTTACTATGGGACAGGGCTTACAATGAGCAGTTCTTC. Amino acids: CASSLLWDRAYNEQFF.

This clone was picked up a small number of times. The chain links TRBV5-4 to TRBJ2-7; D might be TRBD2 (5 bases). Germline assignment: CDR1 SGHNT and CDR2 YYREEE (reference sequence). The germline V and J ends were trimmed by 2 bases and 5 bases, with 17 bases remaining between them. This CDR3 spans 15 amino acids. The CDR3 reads CASSLQTTLWDEQYF. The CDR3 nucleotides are TGTGCCAGCAGCTTACAGACTACCTTATGGGACGAGCAGTACTTC.

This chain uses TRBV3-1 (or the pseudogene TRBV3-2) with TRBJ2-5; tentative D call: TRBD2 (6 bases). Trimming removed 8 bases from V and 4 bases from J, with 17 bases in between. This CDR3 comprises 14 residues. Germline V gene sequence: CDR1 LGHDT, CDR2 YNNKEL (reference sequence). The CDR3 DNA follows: TGTGCCAGCGGGACCCCGGGGCGGGGAGAGACCCAGTACTTC. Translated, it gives CASGTPGRGETQYF.

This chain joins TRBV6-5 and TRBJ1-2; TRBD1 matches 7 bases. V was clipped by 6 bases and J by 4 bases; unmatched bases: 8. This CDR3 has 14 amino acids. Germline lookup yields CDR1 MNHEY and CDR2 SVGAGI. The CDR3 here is CASSPSGTAYGYTF. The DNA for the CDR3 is TGTGCCAGCAGCCCATCCGGGACAGCCTATGGCTACACCTTC.

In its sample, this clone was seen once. As DNA, the CDR3 is TGTGCCAGCAGCCCGCGGACAGGGGGCAGAGCTTTCTTT. Its translation is CASSPRTGGRAFF. This sequence joins TRBV6-5 and TRBJ1-1, with 11 bases fitting TRBD1. The V and J ends lost 6 bases and 10 bases, in that order; junction bases with no gene match: 7. This CDR3 contains 13 residues. Per the germline V gene, CDR1 is MNHEY and CDR2 is SVGAGI.

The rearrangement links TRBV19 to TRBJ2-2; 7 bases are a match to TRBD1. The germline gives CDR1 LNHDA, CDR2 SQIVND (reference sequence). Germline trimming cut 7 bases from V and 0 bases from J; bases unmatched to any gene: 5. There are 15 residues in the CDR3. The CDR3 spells CASKTGQTNTGELFF. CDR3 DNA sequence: TGTGCCAGTAAGACGGGACAGACGAACACCGGGGAGCTGTTTTTT.

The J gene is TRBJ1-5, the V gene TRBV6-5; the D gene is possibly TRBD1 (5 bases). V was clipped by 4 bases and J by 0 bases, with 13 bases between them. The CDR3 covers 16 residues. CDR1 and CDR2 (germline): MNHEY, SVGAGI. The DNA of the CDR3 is TGTGCCAGCAGTTCCCGACCGACAGATAGCAATCAGCCCCAGCATTTT. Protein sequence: CASSSRPTDSNQPQHF.

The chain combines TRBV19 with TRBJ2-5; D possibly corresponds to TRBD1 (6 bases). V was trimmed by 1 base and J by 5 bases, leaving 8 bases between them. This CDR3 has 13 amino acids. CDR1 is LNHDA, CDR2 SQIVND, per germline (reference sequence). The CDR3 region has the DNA TGTGCCAGTAGTATAGGGCAGGGGGAGACCCAGTACTTC. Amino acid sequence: CASSIGQGETQYF. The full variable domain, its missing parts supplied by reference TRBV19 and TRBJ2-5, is DGGITQSPKYLFRKEGQNVTLSCEQNLNHDAMYWYRQDPGQGLRLIYYSQIVNDFQKGDIAEGYSVSREKKESFPLTVTSAQKNPTAFYLCASSIGQGETQYFGPGTRLLVL.

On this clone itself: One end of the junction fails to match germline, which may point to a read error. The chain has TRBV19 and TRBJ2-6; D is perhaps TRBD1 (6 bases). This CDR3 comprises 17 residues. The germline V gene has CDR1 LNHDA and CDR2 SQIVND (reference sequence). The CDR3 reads CASSKKQTGPGTNVLTF. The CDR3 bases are TGTGCCAGTAGTAAAAAGCAGACAGGTCCTGGGACCAACGTCCTGACTTTC.

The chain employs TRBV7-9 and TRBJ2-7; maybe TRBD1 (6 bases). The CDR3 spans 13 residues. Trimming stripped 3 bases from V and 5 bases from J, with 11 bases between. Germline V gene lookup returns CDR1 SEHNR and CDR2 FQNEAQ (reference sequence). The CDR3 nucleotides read TGTGCCAGCAGCTTTAATACAGGGAACGAGCAGTACTTC. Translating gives CASSFNTGNEQYF.

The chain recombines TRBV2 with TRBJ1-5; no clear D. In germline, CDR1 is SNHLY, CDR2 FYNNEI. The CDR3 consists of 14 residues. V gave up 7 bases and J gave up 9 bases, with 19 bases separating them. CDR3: CASTYEAGGRPQHF. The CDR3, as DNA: TGTGCCAGCACCTACGAGGCGGGAGGTCGGCCCCAGCATTTT.

CDR3 residues: CASAISQGNTEAFF. For the CDR3, the DNA is TGTGCCAGCGCTATATCCCAGGGCAACACTGAAGCTTTCTTT. This chain uses TRBV18 with TRBJ1-1, with TRBD1 as a possible D gene (5 bases). Looked up from germline, CDR1 is KGHSH and CDR2 is LQKENI. The germline V and J ends were trimmed by 8 bases and 2 bases, with 15 bases remaining between them. This CDR3 comprises 14 residues.

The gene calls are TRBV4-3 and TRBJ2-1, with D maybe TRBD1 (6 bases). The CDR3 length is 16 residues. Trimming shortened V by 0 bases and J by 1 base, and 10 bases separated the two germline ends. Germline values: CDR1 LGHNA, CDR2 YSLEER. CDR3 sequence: CASSQEGALSYNEQFF. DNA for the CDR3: TGCGCCAGCAGCCAAGAGGGGGCCCTTTCCTACAATGAGCAGTTCTTC.

The CDR3 protein is CASSLAVEQYF. The CDR3 DNA sequence: TGTGCCAGCAGTCTGGCTGTAGAGCAGTACTTC. The rearrangement links TRBV12-3 or TRBV12-4 to TRBJ2-7; D is unclear. V shed 5 bases and J shed 7 bases, with 9 bases lying between them. The CDR3 consists of 11 residues.

The CDR3 sequence is CASSVAVGQSTNEKLFF. CDR3 sequence (DNA): TGTGCCAGCAGCGTAGCTGTAGGACAGTCAACTAATGAAAAACTGTTTTTT. This chain links TRBV9 with TRBJ1-4, with D possibly TRBD1 on 6 matching bases. Germline values: CDR1 SGDLS, CDR2 YYNGEE. V lost 0 bases, J lost 0 bases, and 12 bases lay in between. The CDR3 has 17 amino acids. The full variable domain, in which reference TRBV9 and TRBJ1-4 provide the parts outside the CDR3, is DSGVTQTPKHLITATGQRVTLRCSPRSGDLSVYWYQQSLDQGLQFLIQYYNGEERAKGNILERFSAQQFPDLHSELNLSSLELGDSALYFCASSVAVGQSTNEKLFFGSGTQLSVL.

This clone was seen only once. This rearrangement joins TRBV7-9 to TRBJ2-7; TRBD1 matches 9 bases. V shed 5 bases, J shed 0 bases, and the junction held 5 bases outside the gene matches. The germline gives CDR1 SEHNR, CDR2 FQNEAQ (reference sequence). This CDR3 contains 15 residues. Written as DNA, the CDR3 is TGTGCCAGCAGCCCCCCGGGACAGGGCTCCTACGAGCAGTACTTC. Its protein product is CASSPPGQGSYEQYF.

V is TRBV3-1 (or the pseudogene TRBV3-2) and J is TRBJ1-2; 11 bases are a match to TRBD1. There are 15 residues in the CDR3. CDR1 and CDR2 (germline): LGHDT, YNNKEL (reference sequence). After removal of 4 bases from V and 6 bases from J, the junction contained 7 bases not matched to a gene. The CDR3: CASSRGQGAADGYTF. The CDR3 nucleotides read TGTGCCAGCAGCCGCGGACAGGGGGCGGCGGATGGCTACACCTTC.

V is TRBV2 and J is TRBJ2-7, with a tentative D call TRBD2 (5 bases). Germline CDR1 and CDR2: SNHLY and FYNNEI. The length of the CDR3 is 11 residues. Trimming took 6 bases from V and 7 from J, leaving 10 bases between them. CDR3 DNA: TGTGCCAGCAGCCGAGGCGGGGAGCAGTACTTC. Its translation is CASSRGGEQYF.

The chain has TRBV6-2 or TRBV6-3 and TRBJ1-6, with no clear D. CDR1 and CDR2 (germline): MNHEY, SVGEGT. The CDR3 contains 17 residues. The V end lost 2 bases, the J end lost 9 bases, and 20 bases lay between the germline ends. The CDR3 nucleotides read TGTGCCAGCAGTTACCCGAAGGACTTACTAGGCGGTTCACCCCTCCACTTT. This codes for CASSYPKDLLGGSPLHF.